The 30 T cell receptor beta chains reported below all come from one sample, sequenced in a study of CDR3 diversity in severe acne. TCRdb re-called the PCR reads through MiXCR, storing one row per CDR3 protein. The sample carries some 90,000 distinct CDR3 sequences, around half recorded once. Sequenced: blood. The receptors originated from a male donor in good health, serving as a control.

This clonotype was counted a single time. The rearrangement uses TRBV6-1 and TRBJ1-6; 11 nucleotides agree with TRBD1. The V gene end was trimmed by 4 bases and the J gene end by 7 bases; junction bases not matched to a gene: 6. The V gene's germline CDR1 is MNHNS and CDR2 SASEGT. This CDR3 spans 16 amino acids. The CDR3 DNA follows: TGTGCCAGCAGTGCCGGACAGGGGGCAGAGAATTCACCCCTCCACTTT. Amino acids: CASSAGQGAENSPLHF.

The rearrangement links TRBV6-5 to TRBJ2-7, with TRBD1 matching 7 bases. Germline-derived CDR1 and CDR2 are MNHEY and SVGAGI. The trim removed 2 bases at V and 1 base at J, leaving 2 bases unmatched. The CDR3 has 14 amino acids. CDR3 sequence reads: CASSYGTASYEQYF. The DNA of the CDR3 is TGTGCCAGCAGTTACGGGACAGCATCCTACGAGCAGTACTTC.

This clonotype was found many times. One end of the junction fails to match germline, which may point to a read error. This chain connects TRBV7-9 to TRBJ2-6; the D gene is possibly TRBD2 (5 bases). Germline-derived CDR1 and CDR2 are SEHNR and FQNEAQ (reference sequence). This CDR3 is built from 13 residues. The CDR3 reads CASSLGGTGGLGF. The CDR3 coding sequence is TGTGCCAGCAGCTTAGGTGGCACCGGAGGCCTGGGCTTC.

V usage is TRBV9 and J usage is TRBJ2-5, with 8 positions matching TRBD2. V dropped 4 bases and J dropped 4; count of bases not matched to a gene: 12. From germline, CDR1 is SGDLS and CDR2 YYNGEE. CDR3 length equals 16 residues. The CDR3 spells CASSQDPGRAGETQYF. CDR3 DNA: TGTGCCAGCAGCCAAGACCCCGGGAGGGCCGGAGAGACCCAGTACTTC.

V usage is TRBV20-1 and J usage is TRBJ2-2, with 7 bases identical to TRBD1. The length of the CDR3 is 14 residues. The germline V gene has CDR1 DFQATT and CDR2 SNEGSKA (reference sequence). With V trimmed by 7 bases and J by 0 bases, 5 bases remained unmatched. Here the CDR3 reads CSGLQGANTGELFF. CDR3 DNA sequence: TGCAGTGGACTGCAGGGGGCGAACACCGGGGAGCTGTTTTTT.

This clonotype was counted only a few times. This sequence joins TRBV9 and TRBJ1-2; possibly TRBD1 for D (5 bases). Trimming shortened V by 9 bases and J by 8 bases, and 23 bases separated the two germline ends. CDR3 length: 14 residues. The V gene's germline CDR1 is SGDLS and CDR2 YYNGEE. CDR3 nucleotides: TGTGCCACCAGGAAGGGGTCAGGGCTTGGGGGCTACACCTTC. Amino acids: CATRKGSGLGGYTF.

The sample holds many counts of this clonotype. V usage is TRBV19 and J usage is TRBJ2-7, with 12 nucleotides matching TRBD1. The germline V gene encodes CDR1 LNHDA and CDR2 SQIVND (reference sequence). There are 16 residues in the CDR3. Trimming cost V 5 bases and J 5 bases; bases outside gene matches: 10. CDR3 nucleotide sequence: TGTGCCAGTAGTGTAACCGGGACAGGGGGCAGAAACGAGCAGTACTTC. As protein: CASSVTGTGGRNEQYF. Filled out from reference TRBV19 and TRBJ2-7, the complete variable domain reads DGGITQSPKYLFRKEGQNVTLSCEQNLNHDAMYWYRQDPGQGLRLIYYSQIVNDFQKGDIAEGYSVSREKKESFPLTVTSAQKNPTAFYLCASSVTGTGGRNEQYFGPGTRLTVT.

The rearrangement links TRBV29-1 to TRBJ2-3; maybe TRBD2 (6 bases). The CDR3 is made up of 14 amino acids. Trimming stripped 4 bases from V and 2 bases from J, with 13 bases between. Germline V lookup: CDR1 SQVTM, CDR2 ANQGSEA. Written as DNA, the CDR3 is TGCAGCGTTGGAAGGCTAGCGAACACAGATACGCAGTATTTT. Protein: CSVGRLANTDTQYF.

This clonotype occurred a few times. The chain joins TRBV28 to TRBJ2-7; 8 positions match TRBD2. CDR1 is MDHEN and CDR2 is SYDVKM in the germline V gene. This CDR3 is built from 15 residues. V shed 5 bases and J 1 base; nucleotides not matched to a gene: 7. This CDR3 is CASSGEGLVSYEQYF. The CDR3 coding sequence is TGTGCCAGCAGTGGAGAGGGACTAGTTTCCTACGAGCAGTACTTC. Combining the CDR3 with reference TRBV28 and TRBJ2-7 gives the whole variable domain DVKVTQSSRYLVKRTGEKVFLECVQDMDHENMFWYRQDPGLGLRLIYFSYDVKMKEKGDIPEGYSVSREKKERFSLILESASTNQTSMYLCASSGEGLVSYEQYFGPGTRLTVT.

In this sample, this clonotype turned up a few times. The chain recombines TRBV24-1 with TRBJ1-2, with a weak D call TRBD1 (5 bases). The length of the CDR3 is 14 residues. The V gene's germline CDR1 is KGHDR and CDR2 SFDVKD. V was pared by 0 bases and J by 6 bases, with 10 bases between. The CDR3 sequence is CATSDLTGPNGYTF. The CDR3 region has the DNA TGTGCCACCAGTGATTTGACAGGCCCGAATGGCTACACCTTC.

This sequence joins TRBV24-1 and TRBJ1-2; D gene uncertain. CDR1 and CDR2 (germline): KGHDR, SFDVKD. Trimming removed 2 bases from V and 8 bases from J, with 11 bases in between. The CDR3 is 13 residues long. The CDR3 reads CATSDSIQRGYTF. CDR3 sequence (DNA): TGTGCCACCAGTGATTCCATCCAACGAGGCTACACCTTC.

This clonotype appeared once. The gene calls are TRBV19 and TRBJ2-7; TRBD2 agrees at 12 bases. Germline assignment: CDR1 LNHDA and CDR2 SQIVND (reference sequence). The CDR3 runs 17 residues. J was trimmed by 2 bases and V by 3 bases; bases with no gene match: 8. CDR3 in amino acids: CASSIRTSGEGTYEQYF. The CDR3 bases are TGTGCCAGTAGTATTCGGACTAGCGGGGAAGGGACCTACGAGCAGTACTTC.

The V and J genes are TRBV7-9 and TRBJ1-3; D uncertain. Trimming took 2 bases from V and 4 from J, leaving 12 bases between them. This CDR3 region has 15 residues. In germline, CDR1 is SEHNR, CDR2 FQNEAQ (reference sequence). The CDR3 DNA follows: TGTGCCAGCAGCTTAACACTGGAAGACGGAAACACCATATATTTT. Translated, it gives CASSLTLEDGNTIYF.

The chain joins TRBV29-1 to TRBJ2-5, with TRBD2 matching 10 bases. Germline CDR1 SQVTM, CDR2 ANQGSEA. The CDR3 has 15 residues. The V gene end was trimmed by 7 bases and the J gene end by 5 bases; junction bases not matched to a gene: 13. The CDR3 DNA reads TGCAGCGCCCTCCCCAGCGGGGGGGAATGGGAGACCCAGTACTTC. Amino acid sequence: CSALPSGGEWETQYF. The full variable domain, its missing parts supplied by reference TRBV29-1 and TRBJ2-5, is SAVISQKPSRDICQRGTSLTIQCQVDSQVTMMFWYRQQPGQSLTLIATANQGSEATYESGFVIDKFPISRPNLTFSTLTVSNMSPEDSSIYLCSALPSGGEWETQYFGPGTRLLVL.

Only a few counts were recorded for this clonotype. The chain joins TRBV12-3 or TRBV12-4 to TRBJ2-7, with a possible D match to TRBD1 (6 bases). V lost 6 bases and J 1 base, leaving 7 bases between the germline ends. There are 12 residues in the CDR3. For the CDR3, the DNA is TGTGCCAGCAGAACAGGGTCCTACGAGCAGTACTTC. It specifies CASRTGSYEQYF.

This clonotype is medium-sized by share. The J gene is TRBJ2-7, the V gene TRBV20-1; 15 positions match TRBD2. Per germline, CDR1 DFQATT and CDR2 SNEGSKA (reference sequence). V dropped 4 bases and J dropped 4; count of bases not matched to a gene: 2. CDR3 length: 14 residues. CDR3 in amino acids: CSANGLAGGYEQYF. The CDR3 DNA reads as TGCAGTGCTAATGGACTAGCGGGGGGGTACGAGCAGTACTTC.

The chain recombines TRBV29-1 with TRBJ2-2; D possibly corresponds to TRBD2 (5 bases). This CDR3 contains 16 residues. CDR1 and CDR2 from the germline V gene are SQVTM and ANQGSEA. Trimming removed 6 bases at V and 0 bases at J, with 17 bases between. CDR3 sequence (DNA): TGCAGCGTCGGTAAGGGATCGCGGGCGAACACCGGGGAGCTGTTTTTT. Translated, it gives CSVGKGSRANTGELFF.

J is TRBJ2-3 and V is TRBV15; D is ambiguous. The CDR3 has 12 amino acids. Germline assignment: CDR1 LNHNV and CDR2 YYDKDF (reference sequence). Trimming pared 8 bases from V and 11 bases from J, leaving 17 bases between. The DNA for the CDR3 is TGTGCCACCGAAACAAGGGTGAATGAGCAGTATTTT. It yields the protein CATETRVNEQYF.

The chain combines TRBV20-1 with TRBJ1-3; no clear D gene. The V gene's germline CDR1 is DFQATT and CDR2 SNEGSKA (reference sequence). The CDR3 contains 11 residues. Trimming removed 6 bases from V and 3 bases from J, with 6 bases in between. The CDR3 coding sequence is TGCAGTGCCGCAGTTGGAAACACCATATATTTT. Protein sequence: CSAAVGNTIYF.

The chain joins TRBV29-1 to TRBJ1-2; possible D gene TRBD1, 6 bases. The CDR3 sequence is 13 residues long. Trimming stripped 4 bases from V and 2 bases from J, with 11 bases between. Germline V CDR1 and CDR2: SQVTM, ANQGSEA. This CDR3 reads CSVGGGQNYGYTF. In DNA form, the CDR3 reads TGCAGCGTTGGGGGGGGGCAGAACTATGGCTACACCTTC.

With respect to this clonotype: Because the CDR3's place on the DNA is in doubt, the DNA is left out and the CDR3 is given as listed by TCRdb. This CDR3 is CASSFYICSARGQTLMTYEQYF. This rearrangement joins TRBV25-1 to TRBJ2-7; the table's D call of TRBD2 was not tested on the DNA. CDR1 and CDR2 from the germline V gene are MGHDK and SYGVNS. The CDR3 region is 22 residues in length, termini included.

This chain joins TRBV5-1 and TRBJ1-4, with TRBD1 identical over 11 bases. V was pared by 5 bases and J by 7 bases, with 10 bases of the junction left unmatched. The CDR3 is 16 residues long. The germline CDR1 and CDR2 sequences are SGHRS and YFSETQ. The CDR3 DNA reads as TGCGCCAGCAGACCACGGACAGGGGGCGGGAGTGAAAAACTGTTTTTT. Translation gives CASRPRTGGGSEKLFF.

This chain links TRBV7-6 with TRBJ1-4, with D possibly being TRBD1 (5 bases). Germline values: CDR1 SGHVS, CDR2 FNYEAQ. The V end lost 10 bases, the J end lost 8 bases, and 8 bases lay between the germline ends. The CDR3 consists of 10 residues. CDR3 amino acids: CANKGEKLFF. The CDR3 bases are TGTGCCAACAAGGGGGAAAAACTGTTTTTT.

This clonotype ranks as medium-sized. V and J are TRBV10-1 and TRBJ2-3; the match to TRBD2 covers 7 bases. Germline assignment: CDR1 WNHNN and CDR2 SYGVQD (reference sequence). With 4 bases clipped from V and 6 bases from J, the junction kept 7 bases outside the gene matches. This CDR3 is 14 amino acids long. The CDR3 reads CASSGAGVSDTQYF. The CDR3, as DNA: TGCGCCAGCAGTGGTGCGGGAGTTTCGGATACGCAGTATTTT.

This sequence joins TRBV15 and TRBJ1-2; possible D gene TRBD1, 5 bases. The germline V gene has CDR1 LNHNV and CDR2 YYDKDF (reference sequence). This CDR3 comprises 15 residues. The V end lost 6 bases, the J end lost 3 bases, and 17 bases lay between the germline ends. CDR3 sequence reads: CATSRTGGAHYGYTF. In DNA form, the CDR3 reads TGTGCCACCAGTAGAACCGGTGGGGCCCACTATGGCTACACCTTC.

The sample holds one count of this clonotype. This sequence joins TRBV7-3 and TRBJ2-5; D possibly corresponds to TRBD1 (7 bases). Trimming left V 5 bases short and J 2 bases short, with 12 bases between. Germline V gene sequence: CDR1 SGHTA, CDR2 FQGTGA. CDR3 length: 14 amino acids. The CDR3 is CASSPGGPQETQYF. In DNA, the CDR3 is TGTGCCAGCAGCCCAGGGGGGCCTCAAGAGACCCAGTACTTC. Based on the CDR3 plus reference TRBV7-3 and TRBJ2-5, the full variable domain is GAGVSQTPSNKVTEKGKYVELRCDPISGHTALYWYRQSLGQGPEFLIYFQGTGAADDSGLPNDRFFAVRPEGSVSTLKIQRTERGDSAVYLCASSPGGPQETQYFGPGTRLLVL.

In its sample, this clonotype was seen many times. The chain is built from TRBV13 and TRBJ2-3, with D perhaps TRBD1 or TRBD2 (6 bases each). The V end was cut by 6 bases, the J end by 1 base, with 20 bases between. This CDR3 spans 17 amino acids. The germline V gene has CDR1 PRHDT and CDR2 FYEKMQ (reference sequence). The CDR3 is CASSPRRGVGGTDTQYF. The DNA for the CDR3 is TGTGCCAGCAGTCCCAGGAGGGGGGTAGGGGGCACAGATACGCAGTATTTT.

The sample holds a few counts of this clonotype. V is TRBV5-1 and J is TRBJ2-7; D not certain. Germline lookup yields CDR1 SGHRS and CDR2 YFSETQ. The CDR3 contains 12 residues. V was pared by 4 bases and J by 6 bases, with 11 bases between. CDR3: CASSPGRLEQYF. CDR3 bases: TGCGCCAGCAGCCCTGGCCGGCTCGAGCAGTACTTC.

Remarks on this clonotype: The CDR3 does not end in the conserved phenylalanine or tryptophan, so this is likely a read error. J is TRBJ2-7 and V is TRBV10-1; 8 bases are a match to TRBD1. There are 17 residues in the CDR3. Germline CDR1 is WNHNN and CDR2 is SYGVQD (reference sequence). V lost 2 bases and J lost 4; bases outside the gene matches: 13. CDR3 DNA: TGCGCCAGCAGTGAGGTGGCAGGGGGCTACGGACTATACGAGCAGTACCTC. Residues: CASSEVAGGYGLYEQYL.

V usage is TRBV20-1 and J usage is TRBJ2-5, with 7 bases that match TRBD2. CDR1 and CDR2 from the germline V gene are DFQATT and SNEGSKA (reference sequence). The ends lost 3 bases at V and 5 bases at J; junction bases unmatched: 12. The CDR3 spans 15 residues. The CDR3 sequence: CSARSQRERRETQYF. CDR3 coding DNA: TGCAGTGCTAGGTCCCAGCGGGAAAGGAGGGAGACCCAGTACTTC.